The 27 T cell receptor beta chains in this list originate from one sample, sequenced in a study of metastatic and nonmetastatic thyroid tumors. TCRdb called clones again from the PCR reads with MiXCR. The sample records 35,000 to 40,000 clones, around 27% being singletons. Until they underwent thyroid surgery, no patient had received any treatment. Sequencing was done on a sample of blood. These receptors came from a male donor with papillary thyroid cancer or a benign thyroid nodule (not recorded which). Some clones in this sample may be carry-over from other donors' samples.

Only a few counts were recorded for this clone. This CDR3 reads CSVEGWQGNEQFF. CDR3 nucleotides: TGCAGCGTTGAAGGTTGGCAGGGCAATGAGCAGTTCTTC. The chain uses TRBV29-1 and TRBJ2-1; possible D gene TRBD1, 5 bases. The V and J ends lost 1 base and 6 bases respectively, with 10 bases between them. Germline V CDR1 and CDR2: SQVTM, ANQGSEA. The CDR3 totals 13 residues.

In this sample, this clone turned up many times. The J gene is TRBJ2-3, the V gene TRBV5-1; 8 bases agree with TRBD1. The CDR3 spans 15 residues. The V and J ends lost 0 bases and 2 bases, in that order; junction bases with no gene match: 2. Germline CDR1 reads SGHRS; CDR2 reads YFSETQ. The CDR3 nucleotides read TGCGCCAGCAGCTTGGGGACAGGGACCACAGATACGCAGTATTTT. Encoded protein: CASSLGTGTTDTQYF.

V gene TRBV20-1 combines with J gene TRBJ1-1; 7 nucleotides line up with TRBD1. Germline V gives CDR1 DFQATT, CDR2 SNEGSKA (reference sequence). The V gene end was trimmed by 5 bases and the J gene end by 4 bases; junction bases not matched to a gene: 4. The CDR3 spans 12 residues. The CDR3 DNA reads as TGCAGTGCTTCGACAGGGCGCACTGAAGCTTTCTTT. Encoded protein: CSASTGRTEAFF.

In this sample, this clone turned up many times. The chain couples TRBV7-8 to TRBJ2-1; 12 nucleotides agree with TRBD2. Per the germline V gene, CDR1 is SGHVS and CDR2 is FQNEAQ. The CDR3 spans 14 residues. V shed 4 bases, J shed 8 bases, and the junction held 3 bases outside the gene matches. The CDR3 loop is CASSSTSGSYEQFF. The CDR3 coding sequence is TGTGCCAGCAGCTCGACTAGCGGGAGCTATGAGCAGTTCTTC.

This clone was seen at least ten times. The V and J genes are TRBV6-2 or TRBV6-3 and TRBJ1-2, with 7 bases fitting TRBD1. Germline V lookup: CDR1 MNHEY, CDR2 SVGEGT. The CDR3 totals 14 residues. V lost 1 base to trimming and J lost 8 bases; unmatched junction nucleotides: 7. The CDR3 region is CASSYWDSLRGYTF. For the CDR3, the DNA is TGTGCCAGCAGTTACTGGGACAGCCTTCGGGGCTACACCTTC.

The J gene is TRBJ2-1, the V gene TRBV20-1; TRBD2 agrees at 12 bases. This CDR3 region has 12 residues. In germline, CDR1 is DFQATT, CDR2 SNEGSKA (reference sequence). CDR3 protein: CSGTSGYNEQFF. Written as DNA, the CDR3 is TGCTCCGGGACTAGCGGGTACAATGAGCAGTTCTTC.

By proportion, this clone is medium-sized. The chain links TRBV4-1 to TRBJ1-1, with 7 positions matching TRBD1. Germline CDR1 and CDR2: MGHRA and YSYEKL. Unmatched junction bases numbered 5, after V lost 1 base and J lost 3 bases. The CDR3 has 15 residues. The CDR3 reads CASSQGQTGDTEAFF. Here the CDR3 DNA reads TGCGCCAGCAGCCAAGGCCAAACAGGGGACACTGAAGCTTTCTTT.

The genes are TRBV4-3 and TRBJ2-7, with D possibly matching TRBD2 (5 bases). The V end lost 0 bases, the J end lost 3 bases, and 9 bases lay between the germline ends. Germline CDR1 and CDR2: LGHNA and YSLEER. The CDR3 is 14 residues long. The CDR3 reads CASSQDLGDYEQYF. The CDR3 DNA is TGCGCCAGCAGCCAAGATCTCGGGGACTACGAGCAGTACTTC.

This clone is medium-sized (0.01 to 0.1%) within its sample. The gene calls are TRBV5-1 and TRBJ2-1; a possible D gene is TRBD2 (5 bases). Germline V gives CDR1 SGHRS, CDR2 YFSETQ. The CDR3 extends over 14 amino acids. The V gene lost 0 bases and the J gene lost 1 base, with 5 bases spanning the gap. The CDR3 here is CASSLGESYNEQFF. Written as DNA, the CDR3 is TGCGCCAGCAGCTTGGGGGAGTCCTACAATGAGCAGTTCTTC.

In its sample, this clone was seen a few times. This chain connects TRBV19 to TRBJ2-1; 11 bases match TRBD2. CDR1 LNHDA and CDR2 SQIVND come from the germline V gene (reference sequence). Losses at the gene ends were 3 bases for V and 5 bases for J; bases not matched to a gene: 0. This CDR3 spans 14 amino acids. The CDR3 bases are TGTGCCAGTAGTATGGGACTAGCGGACAATGAGCAGTTCTTC. It translates to CASSMGLADNEQFF.

This clone has only a few counts. The genes are TRBV15 and TRBJ2-5; TRBD1 or TRBD2 may be the D gene (5 bases each). CDR1 is LNHNV and CDR2 is YYDKDF in the germline V gene (reference sequence). This CDR3 region has 15 residues. Trimming pared 0 bases from V and 2 bases from J, leaving 10 bases between. The CDR3 spells CATSRDRGVQETQYF. In DNA, the CDR3 is TGTGCCACCAGCAGAGATCGAGGGGTTCAAGAGACCCAGTACTTC.

The rearrangement uses TRBV9 and TRBJ2-2, with 7 bases fitting TRBD2. The ends lost 0 bases at V and 0 bases at J; junction bases unmatched: 2. The CDR3 consists of 16 residues. Germline values: CDR1 SGDLS, CDR2 YYNGEE. CDR3 protein: CASSVGGGANTGELFF. In DNA, the CDR3 is TGTGCCAGCAGCGTAGGTGGGGGGGCGAACACCGGGGAGCTGTTTTTT.

The chain combines TRBV18 with TRBJ2-3, with 7 bases identical to TRBD2. Germline trimming cut 5 bases from V and 0 bases from J; bases unmatched to any gene: 5. Germline V CDR1 and CDR2: KGHSH, LQKENI. The CDR3 is 15 amino acids. CDR3 sequence (DNA): TGTGCCAGCTCAATAGCGGGCCCTAGCACAGATACGCAGTATTTT. Encoded protein: CASSIAGPSTDTQYF.

This clone was recorded at least ten times. The chain is built from TRBV20-1 and TRBJ1-2; D may be TRBD1 (6 bases). V was shortened by 3 bases and J by 8 bases, with 13 bases between the two germline ends. Germline CDR1 is DFQATT and CDR2 is SNEGSKA (reference sequence). This CDR3 comprises 12 residues. CDR3 amino acids: CSARVGAQGYTF. DNA for the CDR3: TGCAGTGCTAGGGTGGGGGCGCAGGGCTACACCTTC.

The J gene is TRBJ1-2, the V gene TRBV18, with unresolved D. This CDR3 contains 13 residues. V lost 2 bases and J lost 4, with 8 bases in between. CDR1 and CDR2 (germline): KGHSH, LQKENI. The CDR3 spells CASSPAWGYGYTF. Written as DNA, the CDR3 is TGTGCCAGCTCACCAGCGTGGGGCTATGGCTACACCTTC.

V is TRBV6-1 and J is TRBJ2-3; D may correspond to TRBD1 or TRBD2 (7 bases each). The germline gives CDR1 MNHNS, CDR2 SASEGT. The CDR3 has 15 residues. Trimming pared 7 bases from V and 4 bases from J, leaving 18 bases between. CDR3 loop: CASTLEGGGPDTQYF. CDR3 in DNA: TGTGCCAGCACTCTAGAGGGAGGGGGCCCAGATACGCAGTATTTT.

There are a few counts of this clone. The rearrangement uses TRBV6-1 and TRBJ1-4, with 8 bases identical to TRBD1. Germline V lookup: CDR1 MNHNS, CDR2 SASEGT. The CDR3 has 15 amino acids. V gave up 2 bases and J gave up 8 bases; unmatched junction bases: 7. In DNA form, the CDR3 reads TGTGCCAGCAGTGAACCCGACAGGGGAGAGGAAAAACTGTTTTTT. As protein: CASSEPDRGEEKLFF.

This clone was detected ten times or more. The rearrangement joins TRBV27 to TRBJ1-1; the D is unclear. This CDR3 spans 12 amino acids. Trimming stripped 9 bases from V and 8 bases from J, with 16 bases between. From germline, CDR1 is MNHEY and CDR2 SMNVEV (reference sequence). CDR3 sequence reads: CASFGLEREAFF. DNA of the CDR3: TGTGCCAGTTTCGGTTTAGAGAGGGAAGCTTTCTTT.

By share of the sample, this clone is medium-sized. The chain joins TRBV5-1 to TRBJ1-5; a weak D match, TRBD1 (5 bases). The CDR3 is 13 residues long. Germline V gene data show CDR1 as SGHRS and CDR2 as YFSETQ. Trimming took 0 bases from V and 7 from J, leaving 8 bases between them. The CDR3 DNA reads TGCGCCAGCAGCTTGGCGCGGGGGCAGCCCCAGCATTTT. Translation gives CASSLARGQPQHF.

In regard to this clone: One end of the junction fails to match germline, which may point to a read error. The rearrangement joins TRBV3-1 to TRBJ2-7; the D gene is possibly TRBD2 (5 bases). The CDR3 extends over 18 amino acids. Looked up from germline, CDR1 is LGHDT and CDR2 is YNNKEL (reference sequence). The CDR3 reads CASSQEGPRALNLYEQYF. DNA for the CDR3: TGTGCCAGTAGCCAAGAGGGTCCGCGGGCCCTAAACCTCTACGAGCAGTACTTC.

This clone was counted at least ten times. The chain joins TRBV10-3 to TRBJ1-2, with D perhaps TRBD1 (5 bases). Trimming pared 5 bases from V and 0 bases from J, leaving 10 bases between. Germline V lookup: CDR1 ENHRY, CDR2 SYGVKD. This CDR3 region has 14 residues. CDR3 residues: CAISSTVSNYGYTF. CDR3 in DNA: TGTGCCATCAGTTCGACAGTTTCTAACTATGGCTACACCTTC.

By frequency in the sample, this clone is medium-sized. The chain links TRBV28 to TRBJ1-1, with 7 bases aligning to TRBD1. CDR3 length: 12 residues. The germline V gene has CDR1 MDHEN and CDR2 SYDVKM. The trim removed 5 bases at V and 9 bases at J, leaving 6 bases unmatched. The CDR3 region has the DNA TGTGCCAGCAGTAGAATGGGACAGAAAGCTTTCTTT. Translation gives CASSRMGQKAFF.

CDR3 sequence: CASSYTDTQYF. CDR3 coding DNA: TGTGCCAGCTCTTACACAGATACGCAGTATTTT. The V gene is TRBV18, the J gene TRBJ2-3, with unresolved D. Per germline, CDR1 KGHSH and CDR2 LQKENI. V lost 6 bases and J lost 2, with 3 bases in between. This CDR3 has 11 residues. The full variable domain, in which reference TRBV18 and TRBJ2-3 provide the parts outside the CDR3, is NAGVMQNPRHLVRRRGQEARLRCSPMKGHSHVYWYRQLPEEGLKFMVYLQKENIIDESGMPKERFSAEFPKEGPSILRIQQVVRGDSAAYFCASSYTDTQYFGPGTRLTVL.

This chain joins TRBV6-1 and TRBJ1-5, with D maybe TRBD1 (5 bases). The CDR3 sequence is 16 residues long. The V and J ends lost 0 bases and 4 bases respectively, with 13 bases between them. Germline-derived CDR1 and CDR2 are MNHNS and SASEGT. CDR3 residues: CASSEARAGRNQPQHF. DNA of the CDR3: TGTGCCAGCAGTGAAGCGAGGGCAGGGAGGAATCAGCCCCAGCATTTT.

This chain links TRBV6-1 with TRBJ2-1; 10 bases agree with TRBD2. V trimming: 5 bases; J trimming: 5 bases; junction bases outside the gene matches: 15. This CDR3 has 18 amino acids. The V gene's germline CDR1 is MNHNS and CDR2 SASEGT. The CDR3 sequence is CASSQLSSGTSVHNEQFF. The DNA for the CDR3 is TGTGCCAGCAGTCAATTATCTTCCGGGACTAGCGTACACAATGAGCAGTTCTTC.

This clone was detected many times. DNA for the CDR3: TGTGCCAGTAGTAGGACTAGCGGGAGCTACGAGCAGTACTTC. It codes for CASSRTSGSYEQYF. The rearrangement uses TRBV19 and TRBJ2-7; 13 nucleotides agree with TRBD2. V lost 4 bases and J lost 3; bases outside the gene matches: 0. CDR3 length: 14 amino acids. Germline values: CDR1 LNHDA, CDR2 SQIVND (reference sequence). The full variable domain, completed using reference TRBV19 and TRBJ2-7, is DGGITQSPKYLFRKEGQNVTLSCEQNLNHDAMYWYRQDPGQGLRLIYYSQIVNDFQKGDIAEGYSVSREKKESFPLTVTSAQKNPTAFYLCASSRTSGSYEQYFGPGTRLTVT.

Remarks on this clone: One junction end disagrees with the germline gene, perhaps due to a read error. The J gene is TRBJ2-1, the V gene TRBV9; D uncertain. Germline-derived CDR1 and CDR2 are SGDLS and YYNGEE. The CDR3 covers 12 residues. Here the CDR3 reads CASSTNYKEQFF. Written as DNA, the CDR3 is TGTGCCAGCAGCACCAACTACAAGGAGCAGTTCTTC.